This TCR beta chain was obtained from a study of shared T cell receptors in the human thymus. Profiling relied on immunoSEQ multiplex PCR, and the TCRdb table lists in-frame clones only, not all of them. The repertoire includes hundreds of thousands of clones, roughly 90% of them detected once, and about 0.01% sits in the top ten. V was clipped by 1 base and J by 3 bases; unmatched bases: 16. CDR1 and CDR2 from the germline V gene are SGHRS and YFSETQ. This CDR3 is 20 amino acids long. This same sample was also taken into another study, of human thymus T cells. That source reports: Donor material was obtained from healthy Finnish infants undergoing corrective surgery for congenital heart defects. Resected material from corrective heart surgery provided the thymus tissue analysed. Gene usage for V and J segments appeared biased in thymic and blood repertoires.

The rearrangement links TRBV5-1 to TRBJ2-5; 12 bases line up with TRBD2. Sample: thymocytes. This receptor was identified in a boy younger than two with a congenital heart defect. The CDR3 DNA follows: TGCGCCAGCAGCTTGACGCCCAAACTAGCGGGAGGAAAAGAGGAAGAGACCCAGTACTTC. It yields the protein CASSLTPKLAGGKEEETQYF.